This entry lists 13 T cell receptor beta chains sequenced from one sample in a study of cytomegalovirus exposure and HLA in healthy donors. The PCR employed 60 Vbeta primers together with 13 Jbeta primers. Only in-frame clones appear in the TCRdb table, and some are missing; sequencing was by immunoSEQ multiplex PCR. Its listing shows roughly 58,000 clones. The sample comprised PBMCs. The receptors were gathered from a woman between 45 and 65 years old in good health and CMV-seropositive.

V is TRBV5-6 and J is TRBJ2-5; D uncertain. The DNA end lines up better with TRBJ2-7; the J call may be wrong. Germline assignment: CDR1 SGHDT and CDR2 YYEEEE. This CDR3 has 13 residues. The CDR3 DNA reads as TGTGCCAGCAGCGGGCCCTGGGCCGACGAGCAGTACTTC. It is translated as CASSGPWADEQYF.

The chain joins TRBV9 to TRBJ2-7, with 10 positions matching TRBD2. Losses at the gene ends were 3 bases for V and 3 bases for J; bases not matched to a gene: 3. CDR1 is SGDLS and CDR2 is YYNGEE in the germline V gene. This CDR3 is built from 14 residues. This CDR3 reads CASSGRTSGYEQYF. Here the CDR3 DNA reads TGTGCCAGCAGCGGGAGGACTAGCGGCTACGAGCAGTACTTC.

V is TRBV7-9 and J is TRBJ2-5; D possibly corresponds to TRBD1 (6 bases). Trimming cost V 5 bases and J 4 bases, with 17 bases left between them. CDR1 is SEHNR, CDR2 FQNEAQ, per germline (reference sequence). CDR3 length: 15 residues. CDR3 region: CASSPAPQGRETQYF. CDR3 in DNA: TGTGCCAGCAGCCCTGCCCCACAGGGAAGAGAGACCCAGTACTTC.

The CDR3 region is CAWSVRRNHYGYTF. The CDR3 nucleotides are TGTGCCTGGAGTGTAAGGCGGAACCACTATGGCTACACCTTC. V gene TRBV30 combines with J gene TRBJ1-2, with D uncertain. This CDR3 spans 14 amino acids. V lost 0 bases, J lost 3 bases, and 11 bases lay in between. CDR1 GTSNPN and CDR2 SVGIG come from the germline V gene (reference sequence).

The chain joins TRBV19 to TRBJ1-1; 9 nucleotides line up with TRBD1. This CDR3 has 16 amino acids. V dropped 6 bases and J dropped 1; count of bases not matched to a gene: 9. Germline V CDR1 and CDR2: LNHDA, SQIVND (reference sequence). This chain's CDR3 is CASRTQPGQGNTEAFF. The CDR3 nucleotides read TGTGCCAGTAGAACGCAACCGGGACAGGGGAACACTGAAGCTTTCTTT.

The rearrangement uses TRBV18 and TRBJ2-1; possible D gene TRBD1, 6 bases. Germline assignment: CDR1 KGHSH and CDR2 LQKENI. The CDR3 is 15 residues long. The V and J ends lost 6 bases and 7 bases respectively, with 19 bases between them. The CDR3 spells CASSPGTKLRNEQFF. DNA for the CDR3: TGTGCCAGCTCCCCCGGGACAAAACTAAGGAATGAGCAGTTCTTC.

The chain is built from TRBV19 and TRBJ1-1, with unresolved D. Trimming pared 5 bases from V and 3 bases from J, leaving 4 bases between. Looked up from germline, CDR1 is LNHDA and CDR2 is SQIVND (reference sequence). The CDR3 runs to 11 residues. This CDR3 is CASSFYTEAFF. The CDR3 DNA sequence: TGTGCCAGTAGTTTCTACACTGAAGCTTTCTTT.

The chain has TRBV27 and TRBJ1-2; 8 bases line up with TRBD1. V trimming: 4 bases; J trimming: 0 bases; junction bases outside the gene matches: 10. Germline V gives CDR1 MNHEY, CDR2 SMNVEV (reference sequence). The CDR3 runs 17 residues. The CDR3 coding sequence is TGTGCCAGCAGTTCCTTGGACAGGGTGGAGACTAACTATGGCTACACCTTC. Translating it yields CASSSLDRVETNYGYTF.

As to this clone: Germline is not matched at one junction end, which may reflect a read error. The V gene is TRBV4-2, the J gene TRBJ2-7; no firm D call. Germline CDR1 and CDR2: LGHNA and YNFKEQ. The CDR3 runs to 15 residues. The CDR3 loop is CASSQDWQATYEQHF. As DNA, the CDR3 is TGTGCCAGCAGCCAAGATTGGCAGGCCACCTACGAGCAGCACTTC.

The V gene is TRBV2, the J gene TRBJ1-2, with D uncertain. Trimming removed 6 bases from V and 6 bases from J, with 5 bases in between. The CDR3 runs 10 residues. Germline V gene lookup returns CDR1 SNHLY and CDR2 FYNNEI. The CDR3 sequence: CASRSNGYTF. CDR3 sequence (DNA): TGTGCCAGCAGATCAAATGGCTACACCTTC.

The chain links TRBV4-1 to TRBJ2-2, with unresolved D. V lost 0 bases, J lost 4 bases, and 12 bases lay in between. Germline CDR1 and CDR2: MGHRA and YSYEKL. The CDR3 runs to 16 residues. The CDR3 DNA reads as TGCGCCAGCAGCCAAGACCCACAGTCTGGCACCGGGGAGCTGTTTTTT. Protein product: CASSQDPQSGTGELFF.

This chain uses TRBV19 with TRBJ1-6; D not certain. V lost 2 bases, J lost 4 bases, and 6 bases lay in between. This CDR3 comprises 14 residues. The V gene's germline CDR1 is LNHDA and CDR2 SQIVND (reference sequence). CDR3 nucleotide sequence: TGTGCCAGTAGTATAATTAGTTATAATTCACCCCTCCACTTT. This encodes CASSIISYNSPLHF.

The J gene is TRBJ1-5, the V gene TRBV6-5; tentative D call: TRBD1 (5 bases). Deletions cut 6 bases from V and 2 bases from J, with 14 bases between. The CDR3 has 15 amino acids. Germline V gene sequence: CDR1 MNHEY, CDR2 SVGAGI. The CDR3 protein is CASSRLPGGNQPQHF. CDR3 coding DNA: TGTGCCAGCAGCCGCCTCCCGGGGGGCAATCAGCCCCAGCATTTT.